These 16 T cell receptor beta chains were all obtained from the same sample, sequenced in a study of regulatory T cells in long-lasting Graves disease. Time point meaning: persistent/refractory GD, antithyroid drugs over 5 years with positive TRAb. From RNA extracted from PBMCs, the TCR library was made. Construction of the TCR beta libraries employed iRepertoire HTBI primers in conjunction with Arm-PCR of CDR3 regions. Using its own MiXCR run on the multiplex PCR reads, TCRdb lists one record per CDR3 protein. In the table there are about 300,000 distinct CDR3 sequences, roughly 21% of which are singletons. The specimen comprised peripheral blood mononuclear cells (PBMCs), sampled when the disease was refractory, from a patient treated with antithyroid drugs. All receptors derive from a female donor with Graves disease.

V gene TRBV19 combines with J gene TRBJ2-5; TRBD1 agrees at 7 bases. J was trimmed by 1 base and V by 8 bases; bases with no gene match: 4. CDR3 size: 13 residues. Germline V gives CDR1 LNHDA, CDR2 SQIVND (reference sequence). The CDR3 DNA reads TGTGCCAGTCGACAGGGCAGCCAAGAGACCCAGTACTTC. Translating gives CASRQGSQETQYF.

This clonotype has just a few counts. The chain employs TRBV28 and TRBJ1-2; a possible D gene is TRBD1 (6 bases). CDR1 MDHEN and CDR2 SYDVKM come from the germline V gene. V was cut by 4 bases and J by 6 bases, with 9 bases left in between. The CDR3 is made up of 12 amino acids. CDR3 region: CASSSNRDGYTF. As DNA, the CDR3 is TGTGCCAGCAGTTCAAACAGGGATGGCTACACCTTC.

This clonotype was observed a few times. Germline and junction disagree at one end, which may indicate a read error. V is TRBV15 and J is TRBJ1-5; 10 bases are shared with TRBD1. The germline gives CDR1 LNHNV, CDR2 YYDKDF (reference sequence). The CDR3 length is 14 residues. The CDR3 region is CATSTTGGNEPQHF. The DNA for the CDR3 is TGTGCCACCAGCACGACAGGGGGCAATGAGCCCCAGCATTTT. The variable domain in full, completed from reference TRBV15 and TRBJ1-5, reads DAMVIQNPRYQVTQFGKPVTLSCSQTLNHNVMYWYQQKSSQAPKLLFHYYDKDFNNEADTPDNFQSRRPNTSFCFLDIRSPGLGDTAMYLCATSTTGGNEPQHFGDGTRLSIL.

This clonotype came up many times. The CDR3 is CSVDGGQGLGYTF. The CDR3 region has the DNA TGCAGCGTTGATGGAGGACAGGGTTTAGGCTACACCTTC. This chain uses TRBV29-1 with TRBJ1-2; 8 bases line up with TRBD1. J gave up 8 bases and V 3 bases, and 8 bases lay outside the gene matches. CDR1 and CDR2 (germline): SQVTM, ANQGSEA. The CDR3 is 13 residues long.

A single count supports this clonotype. The rearrangement joins TRBV12-3 or TRBV12-4 to TRBJ2-1, with TRBD2 matching over 8 bases. Trimming at V came to 11 bases and at J to 7 bases, leaving 7 bases not matched to a gene. This CDR3 contains 12 residues. The CDR3 protein is CAARSGTNEQFF. The CDR3 DNA is TGTGCCGCTCGTAGCGGGACTAATGAGCAGTTCTTC.

This clonotype appeared many times. The rearrangement joins TRBV30 to TRBJ2-7; TRBD2 aligns across 8 bases. This CDR3 is 13 amino acids long. Per the germline V gene, CDR1 is GTSNPN and CDR2 is SVGIG (reference sequence). V trimming: 6 bases; J trimming: 4 bases; junction bases outside the gene matches: 8. CDR3 in DNA: TGTGCCTGCATGACGGGACTAGTTTACGAGCAGTACTTC. Its protein is CACMTGLVYEQYF.

This clonotype was counted only a few times. The gene calls are TRBV7-3 and TRBJ2-2, with 7 bases lining up with TRBD1. The CDR3 totals 19 residues. The ends lost 7 bases at V and 3 bases at J; junction bases unmatched: 20. Germline V gives CDR1 SGHTA, CDR2 FQGTGA. As DNA, the CDR3 is TGTGCCAGCACGAACGCAATCAGCGCCCGGGACAGACACACCGGGGAGCTGTTTTTT. Its translation is CASTNAISARDRHTGELFF.

In its sample, this clonotype was seen a few times. The V call is TRBV12-3 or TRBV12-4, the J call TRBJ1-1; D is undetermined. The CDR3 extends over 15 amino acids. V was pared by 3 bases and J by 1 base, with 12 bases between. The CDR3 protein is CASSFQASGNTEAFF. The CDR3 DNA sequence: TGTGCCAGCAGTTTTCAAGCCTCCGGGAACACTGAAGCTTTCTTT.

This clonotype has only a few counts. The genes are TRBV10-3 and TRBJ1-1, with TRBD1 matching over 7 bases. Germline V gene sequence: CDR1 ENHRY, CDR2 SYGVKD. The length of the CDR3 is 14 residues. Trimming took 6 bases from V and 1 from J; bases not matched to a gene: 5. CDR3 sequence reads: CAISPQGGNTEAFF. The CDR3 bases are TGTGCCATCAGCCCCCAGGGGGGGAACACTGAAGCTTTCTTT.

The V and J genes are TRBV9 and TRBJ1-1; D is unresolved. Germline V lookup: CDR1 SGDLS, CDR2 YYNGEE. V was cut by 0 bases and J by 6 bases, with 12 bases left in between. This CDR3 is built from 14 residues. The DNA of the CDR3 is TGTGCCAGCAGCGTAGGCCCCAACGGCCCTGAAGCTTTCTTT. This codes for CASSVGPNGPEAFF.

This clonotype has at least ten counts. The gene calls are TRBV6-1 and TRBJ1-5; weak D call: TRBD1 (5 bases). Germline-derived CDR1 and CDR2 are MNHNS and SASEGT. Trimming pared 5 bases from V and 0 bases from J, leaving 17 bases between. This CDR3 spans 17 amino acids. CDR3 region: CASSPSMGDYSNQPQHF. As DNA, the CDR3 is TGTGCCAGCAGTCCCTCGATGGGGGACTATAGCAATCAGCCCCAGCATTTT.

A word on this clonotype: With a much larger clone just one base away, this may be a read error. The conserved final phenylalanine or tryptophan is absent from the CDR3, which likely points to a read error. The genes are TRBV11-2 and TRBJ1-2, with 9 bases fitting TRBD1. The CDR3 has 13 amino acids. Losses at the gene ends were 5 bases for V and 5 bases for J; bases not matched to a gene: 3. Germline loops: CDR1 SGHAT, CDR2 FQNNGV. CDR3 bases: TGTGCCAGCAGCGTCGGGACAGGGTATGGCTACACCTCC. This codes for CASSVGTGYGYTS.

V and J are TRBV6-5 and TRBJ1-5, with D uncertain. This CDR3 is built from 14 residues. V lost 2 bases and J lost 0, with 5 bases in between. Germline V gene lookup returns CDR1 MNHEY and CDR2 SVGAGI. CDR3 bases: TGTGCCAGCAGTTACGGGGATAGCAATCAGCCCCAGCATTTT. Residues: CASSYGDSNQPQHF.

On this clonotype: A read error is possible here, since a much larger clone lies one base away. This chain uses TRBV28 with TRBJ1-1; D uncertain. The CDR3 has 16 residues. Germline CDR1 reads MDHEN; CDR2 reads SYDVKM. CDR3 DNA: TGTGCCAGCAGTTTGGGGTATGGAGGGATGAACGCTGAAGCTTTCTTT. It codes for CASSLGYGGMNAEAFF.

This clonotype was seen many times. The chain is built from TRBV12-3 or TRBV12-4 and TRBJ1-5; D call uncertain. The germline V and J ends were trimmed by 5 bases and 4 bases, with 12 bases remaining between them. This CDR3 has 14 residues. CDR3 loop: CASSPDGENQPQHF. For the CDR3, the DNA is TGTGCCAGCAGTCCGGACGGAGAGAATCAGCCCCAGCATTTT.

On this clonotype: One base away lies a much larger clone, so this may be a sequencing read error. J is TRBJ2-7 and V is TRBV2; TRBD1 aligns across 10 bases. This CDR3 is built from 14 residues. The germline CDR1 and CDR2 sequences are SNHLY and FYNNEI. CDR3 loop: CAGSGGDRGYEQYF. The CDR3 nucleotides read TGTGCCGGCAGTGGGGGGGACAGGGGCTACGAGCAGTACTTC.